Described below is a single T cell receptor beta chain sequence and its context. Antigen specificity is unknown. The sample belongs to a study of cytomegalovirus exposure and HLA in healthy donors. Trimming cost V 2 bases and J 7 bases, with 12 bases left between them. Germline V gives CDR1 MNHEY, CDR2 SVGAGI. The CDR3 has 15 amino acids. The donors, nominally healthy at sampling, likely had unrecorded immune exposures. Primers: 60 Vbeta forward and 13 Jbeta reverse. TCRdb keeps only in-frame clones here, not all; method: immunoSEQ multiplex PCR. Altogether 100,000 to 120,000 clones are present, under 80% being singletons, with the ten largest covering roughly 4.2%. Study-wide results and caveats: Sequencing probably produced one cluster of sequence variants that were highly shared.

Input material: PBMCs. The sequence derives from a woman aged 40 to 55 in good health and CMV-seropositive. The chain links TRBV6-5 to TRBJ1-6; possible D gene TRBD1, 5 bases. The CDR3 sequence: CASSYRQRGNSPLHF. The CDR3 region has the DNA TGTGCCAGCAGTTACCGTCAGCGGGGGAATTCACCCCTCCACTTT.